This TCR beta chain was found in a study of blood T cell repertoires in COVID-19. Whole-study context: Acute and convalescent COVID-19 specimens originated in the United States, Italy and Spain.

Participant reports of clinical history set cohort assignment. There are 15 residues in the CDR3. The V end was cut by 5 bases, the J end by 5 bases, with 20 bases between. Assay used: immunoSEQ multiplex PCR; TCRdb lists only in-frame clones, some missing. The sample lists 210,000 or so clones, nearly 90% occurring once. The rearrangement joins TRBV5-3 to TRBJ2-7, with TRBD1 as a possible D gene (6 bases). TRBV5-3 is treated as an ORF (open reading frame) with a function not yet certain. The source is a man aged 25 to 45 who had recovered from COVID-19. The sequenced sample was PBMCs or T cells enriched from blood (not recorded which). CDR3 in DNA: TGTGCCAGAAGGCTTAGGGACAAGCCCTACGACGAGCAGTACTTC. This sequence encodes CARRLRDKPYDEQYF.